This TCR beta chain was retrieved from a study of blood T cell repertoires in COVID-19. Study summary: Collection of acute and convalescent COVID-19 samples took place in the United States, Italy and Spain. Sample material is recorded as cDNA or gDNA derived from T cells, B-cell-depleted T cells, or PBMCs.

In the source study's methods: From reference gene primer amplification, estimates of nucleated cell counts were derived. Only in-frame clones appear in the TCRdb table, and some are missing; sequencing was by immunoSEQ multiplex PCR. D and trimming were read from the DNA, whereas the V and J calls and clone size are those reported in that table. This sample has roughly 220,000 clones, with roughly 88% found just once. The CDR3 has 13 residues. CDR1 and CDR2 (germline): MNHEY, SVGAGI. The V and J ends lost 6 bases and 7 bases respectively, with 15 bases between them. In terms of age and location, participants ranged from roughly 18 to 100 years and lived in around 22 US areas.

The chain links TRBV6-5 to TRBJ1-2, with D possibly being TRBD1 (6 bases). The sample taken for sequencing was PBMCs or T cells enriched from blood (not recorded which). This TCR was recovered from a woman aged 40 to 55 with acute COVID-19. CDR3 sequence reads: CASRNSWGPGYTF. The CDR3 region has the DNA TGTGCCAGCAGAAACTCTTGGGGGCCTGGCTACACCTTC.